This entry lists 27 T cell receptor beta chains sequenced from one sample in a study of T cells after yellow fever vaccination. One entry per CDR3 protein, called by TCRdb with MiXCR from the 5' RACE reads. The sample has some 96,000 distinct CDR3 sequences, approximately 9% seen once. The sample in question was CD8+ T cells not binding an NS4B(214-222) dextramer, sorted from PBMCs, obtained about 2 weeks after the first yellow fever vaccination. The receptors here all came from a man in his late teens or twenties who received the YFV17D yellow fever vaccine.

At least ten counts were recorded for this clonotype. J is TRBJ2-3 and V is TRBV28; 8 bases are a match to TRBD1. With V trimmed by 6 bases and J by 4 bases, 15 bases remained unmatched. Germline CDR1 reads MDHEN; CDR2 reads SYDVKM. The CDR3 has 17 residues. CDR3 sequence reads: CASSPRRRDRLADTQYF. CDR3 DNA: TGTGCCAGCAGCCCCCGCCGCCGGGACAGGCTGGCAGATACGCAGTATTTT.

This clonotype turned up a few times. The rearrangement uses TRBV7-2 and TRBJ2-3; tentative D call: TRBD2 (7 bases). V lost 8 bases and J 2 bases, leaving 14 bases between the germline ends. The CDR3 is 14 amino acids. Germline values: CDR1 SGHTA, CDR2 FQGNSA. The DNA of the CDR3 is TGTGCCAGCCGAGGGGGGGCCTTCACAGATACGCAGTATTTT. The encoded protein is CASRGGAFTDTQYF.

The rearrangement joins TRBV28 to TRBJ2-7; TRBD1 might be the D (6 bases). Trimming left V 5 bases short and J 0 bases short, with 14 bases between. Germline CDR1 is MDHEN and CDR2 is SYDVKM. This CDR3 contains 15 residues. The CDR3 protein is CASSLRGSLSYEQYV. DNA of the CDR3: TGTGCCAGCAGTCTCAGGGGTTCACTCTCCTACGAGCAGTACGTC.

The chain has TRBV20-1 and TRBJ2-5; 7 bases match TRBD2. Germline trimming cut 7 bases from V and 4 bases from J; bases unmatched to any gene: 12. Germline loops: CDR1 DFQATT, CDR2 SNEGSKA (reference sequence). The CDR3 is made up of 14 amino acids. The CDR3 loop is CSVKRLASGETQYF. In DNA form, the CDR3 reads TGCAGTGTAAAACGACTAGCCTCGGGAGAGACCCAGTACTTC.

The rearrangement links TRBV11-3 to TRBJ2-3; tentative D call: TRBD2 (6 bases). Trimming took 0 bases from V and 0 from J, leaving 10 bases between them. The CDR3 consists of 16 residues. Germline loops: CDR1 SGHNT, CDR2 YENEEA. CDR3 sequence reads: CASSLEIAVSTDTQYF. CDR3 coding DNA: TGTGCCAGCAGCTTAGAGATAGCGGTGAGCACAGATACGCAGTATTTT.

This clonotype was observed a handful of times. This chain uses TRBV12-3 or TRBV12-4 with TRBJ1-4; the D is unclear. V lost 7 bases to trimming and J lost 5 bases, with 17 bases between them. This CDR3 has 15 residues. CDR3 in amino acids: CASTNYGEGNEKLFF. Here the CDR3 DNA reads TGTGCCAGCACTAATTACGGCGAGGGAAATGAAAAACTGTTTTTT.

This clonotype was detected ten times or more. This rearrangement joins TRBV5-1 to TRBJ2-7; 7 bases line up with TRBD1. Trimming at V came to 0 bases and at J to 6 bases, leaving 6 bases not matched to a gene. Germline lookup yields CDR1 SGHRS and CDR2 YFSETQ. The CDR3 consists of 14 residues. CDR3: CASSLAQGMGEQYF. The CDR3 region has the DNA TGCGCCAGCAGCTTGGCACAGGGGATGGGCGAGCAGTACTTC.

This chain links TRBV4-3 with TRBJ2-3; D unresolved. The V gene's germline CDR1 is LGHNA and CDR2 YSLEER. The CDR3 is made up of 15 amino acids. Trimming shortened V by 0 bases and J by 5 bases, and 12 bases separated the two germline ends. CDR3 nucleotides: TGCGCCAGCAGCCAAGATAGGCTGCCAAGAGATACGCAGTATTTT. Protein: CASSQDRLPRDTQYF.

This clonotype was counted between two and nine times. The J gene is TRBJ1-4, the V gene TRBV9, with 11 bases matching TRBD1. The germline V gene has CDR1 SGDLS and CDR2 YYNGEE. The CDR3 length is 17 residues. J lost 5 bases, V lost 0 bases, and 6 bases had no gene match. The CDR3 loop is CASSVALGQGGNEKLFF. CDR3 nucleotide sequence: TGTGCCAGCAGCGTAGCTCTGGGACAGGGGGGAAATGAAAAACTGTTTTTT.

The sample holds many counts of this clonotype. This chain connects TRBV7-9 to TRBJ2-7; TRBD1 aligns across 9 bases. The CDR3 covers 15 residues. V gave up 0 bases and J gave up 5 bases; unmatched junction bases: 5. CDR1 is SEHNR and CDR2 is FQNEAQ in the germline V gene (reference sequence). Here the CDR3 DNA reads TGTGCCAGCAGCTTAGCGGGACAGGGAGTCAACGAGCAGTACGTC. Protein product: CASSLAGQGVNEQYV.

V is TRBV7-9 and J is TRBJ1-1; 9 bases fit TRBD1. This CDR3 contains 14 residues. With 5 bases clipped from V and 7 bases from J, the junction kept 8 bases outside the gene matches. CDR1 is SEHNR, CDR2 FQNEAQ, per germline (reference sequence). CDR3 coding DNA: TGTGCCAGCAGCCCTCGGACAGGGGACGTTGAAGCTTTCTTT. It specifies CASSPRTGDVEAFF.

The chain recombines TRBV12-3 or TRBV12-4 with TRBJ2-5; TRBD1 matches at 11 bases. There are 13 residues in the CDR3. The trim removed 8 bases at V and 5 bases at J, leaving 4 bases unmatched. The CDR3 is CASGQGAAETQYF. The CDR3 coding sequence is TGTGCCAGCGGACAGGGGGCTGCGGAGACCCAGTACTTC.

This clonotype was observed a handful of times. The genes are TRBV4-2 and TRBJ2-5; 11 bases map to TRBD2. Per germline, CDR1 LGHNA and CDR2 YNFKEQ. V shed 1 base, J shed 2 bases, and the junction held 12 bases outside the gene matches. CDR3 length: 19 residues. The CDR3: CASSQGLRLVAGGQETQYF. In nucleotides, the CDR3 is TGTGCCAGCAGCCAAGGATTAAGACTTGTAGCGGGGGGGCAAGAGACCCAGTACTTC.

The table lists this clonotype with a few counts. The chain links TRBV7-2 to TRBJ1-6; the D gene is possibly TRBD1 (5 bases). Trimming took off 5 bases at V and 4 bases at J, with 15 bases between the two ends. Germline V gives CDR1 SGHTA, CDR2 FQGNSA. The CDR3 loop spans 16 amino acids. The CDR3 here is CASSNSREGYNSPLHF. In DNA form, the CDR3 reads TGTGCCAGCAGCAATTCCCGAGAGGGGTATAATTCACCCCTCCACTTT.

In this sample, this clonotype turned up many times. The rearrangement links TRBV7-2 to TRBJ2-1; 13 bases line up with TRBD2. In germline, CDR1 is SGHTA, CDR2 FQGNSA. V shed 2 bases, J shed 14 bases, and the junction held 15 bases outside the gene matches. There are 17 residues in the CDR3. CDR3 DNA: TGTGCCAGCAGCTTACGGGTCGGGACTAGCGGGGTAGGTTCAGAGTTCTTC. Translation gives CASSLRVGTSGVGSEFF.

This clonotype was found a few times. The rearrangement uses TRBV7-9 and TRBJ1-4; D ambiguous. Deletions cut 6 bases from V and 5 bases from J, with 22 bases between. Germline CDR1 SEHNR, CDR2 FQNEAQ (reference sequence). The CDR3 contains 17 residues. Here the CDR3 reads CASSSNPSLDWNEKLFF. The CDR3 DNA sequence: TGTGCCAGCAGTTCGAACCCCTCCTTGGACTGGAATGAAAAACTGTTTTTT.

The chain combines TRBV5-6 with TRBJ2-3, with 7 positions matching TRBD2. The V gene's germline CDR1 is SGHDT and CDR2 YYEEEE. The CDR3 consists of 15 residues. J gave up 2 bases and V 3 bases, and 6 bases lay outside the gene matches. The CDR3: CASSSLLAVTDTQYF. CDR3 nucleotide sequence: TGTGCCAGCAGCTCGCTCCTAGCGGTCACAGATACGCAGTATTTT.

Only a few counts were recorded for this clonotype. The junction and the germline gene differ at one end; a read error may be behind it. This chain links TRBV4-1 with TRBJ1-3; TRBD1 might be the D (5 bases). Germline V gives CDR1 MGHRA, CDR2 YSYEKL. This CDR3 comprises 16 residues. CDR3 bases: TGCGCCAGCAGGCAAGACGTGGGGGGACGGGGAAACACCATATATTTT. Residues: CASRQDVGGRGNTIYF.

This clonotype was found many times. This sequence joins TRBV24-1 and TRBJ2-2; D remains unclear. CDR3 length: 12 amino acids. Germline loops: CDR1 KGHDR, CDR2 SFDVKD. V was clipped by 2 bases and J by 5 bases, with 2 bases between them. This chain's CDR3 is CATSDYTGELFF. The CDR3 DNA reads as TGTGCCACCAGTGATTATACCGGGGAGCTGTTTTTT.

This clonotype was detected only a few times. The CDR3 sequence is CASSTSVWRRTEAFF. The CDR3 DNA reads as TGTGCCAGCAGTACATCTGTCTGGCGGCGGACTGAAGCTTTCTTT. The chain carries TRBV6-2 or TRBV6-3 and TRBJ1-1, with D unclear. Germline values: CDR1 MNHEY, CDR2 SVGEGT. The CDR3 consists of 15 residues. V was trimmed by 5 bases and J by 5 bases, leaving 18 bases between them.

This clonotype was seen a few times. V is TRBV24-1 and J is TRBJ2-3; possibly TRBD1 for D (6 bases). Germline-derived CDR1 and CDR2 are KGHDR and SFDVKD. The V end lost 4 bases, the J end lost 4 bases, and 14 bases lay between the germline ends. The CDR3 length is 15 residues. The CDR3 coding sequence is TGTGCCACCAGTGACCAAGACAGGCCGGCAGATACGCAGTATTTT. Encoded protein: CATSDQDRPADTQYF.

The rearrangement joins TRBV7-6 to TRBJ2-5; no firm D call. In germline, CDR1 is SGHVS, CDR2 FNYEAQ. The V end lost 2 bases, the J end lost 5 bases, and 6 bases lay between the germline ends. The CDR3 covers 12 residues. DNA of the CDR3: TGTGCCAGCAGCTTACAAATCGAGACCCAGTACTTC. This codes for CASSLQIETQYF. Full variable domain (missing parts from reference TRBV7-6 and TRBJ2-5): GAGVSQSPRYKVTKRGQDVALRCDPISGHVSLYWYRQALGQGPEFLTYFNYEAQQDKSGLPNDRFSAERPEGSISTLTIQRTEQRDSAMYRCASSLQIETQYFGPGTRLLVL.

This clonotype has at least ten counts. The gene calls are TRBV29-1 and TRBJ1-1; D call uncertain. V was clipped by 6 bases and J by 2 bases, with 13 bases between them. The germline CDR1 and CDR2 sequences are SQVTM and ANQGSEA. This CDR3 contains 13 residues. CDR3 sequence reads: CSVPRTSNTEAFF. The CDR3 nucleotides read TGCAGCGTACCGAGGACGTCCAACACTGAAGCTTTCTTT.

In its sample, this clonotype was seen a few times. CDR3 sequence reads: CASSVEGSVYNEQFF. The CDR3 region has the DNA TGTGCCAGCAGCGTAGAGGGCAGCGTGTACAATGAGCAGTTCTTC. The V call is TRBV9, the J call TRBJ2-1; no firm D call. V gave up 0 bases and J gave up 4 bases, with 11 bases separating them. This CDR3 has 15 amino acids. CDR1 and CDR2 from the germline V gene are SGDLS and YYNGEE. Full variable domain (missing parts from reference TRBV9 and TRBJ2-1): DSGVTQTPKHLITATGQRVTLRCSPRSGDLSVYWYQQSLDQGLQFLIQYYNGEERAKGNILERFSAQQFPDLHSELNLSSLELGDSALYFCASSVEGSVYNEQFFGPGTRLTVL.

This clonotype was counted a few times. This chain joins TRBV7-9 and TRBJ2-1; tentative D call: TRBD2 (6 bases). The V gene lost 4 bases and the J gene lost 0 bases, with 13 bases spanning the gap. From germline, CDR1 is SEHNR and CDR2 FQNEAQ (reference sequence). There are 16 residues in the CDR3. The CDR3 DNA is TGTGCCAGCAGCTCCCGACGGGGGACCTCCTACAATGAGCAGTTCTTC. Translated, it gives CASSSRRGTSYNEQFF.

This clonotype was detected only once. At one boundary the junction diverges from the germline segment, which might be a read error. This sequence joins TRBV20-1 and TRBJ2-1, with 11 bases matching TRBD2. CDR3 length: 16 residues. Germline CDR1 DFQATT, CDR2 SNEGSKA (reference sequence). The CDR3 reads CCAGGASGGSYNEQFF. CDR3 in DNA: TGCTGTGCTGGCGGGGCTAGCGGGGGGTCCTACAATGAGCAGTTCTTC.

DNA of the CDR3: TGCGCCAGCAGCCTCGTGGGGGGTGCTGAAGCTTTCTTT. Protein sequence: CASSLVGGAEAFF. The chain carries TRBV4-1 and TRBJ1-1, with D perhaps matching TRBD1 (5 bases). Germline V gene lookup returns CDR1 MGHRA and CDR2 YSYEKL. The CDR3 has 13 residues. Trimming removed 4 bases at V and 6 bases at J, with 12 bases between.